The 8 T cell receptor beta chains below all came from one sample that was sequenced in a study of control samples from healthy donors and cancer patients. The assay was immunoSEQ multiplex PCR, and TCRdb's table has in-frame clones only and misses some. The table has more than 95,000 clones, more than 75% seen once. The source material was blood. These receptors came from a man aged 18 to 29 in good health.

The chain joins TRBV5-1 to TRBJ2-5, with D uncertain. The germline V gene has CDR1 SGHRS and CDR2 YFSETQ. The V and J ends lost 3 bases and 5 bases respectively, with 14 bases between them. This CDR3 spans 14 amino acids. The CDR3 nucleotides read TGCGCCAGCAGCTCGAGCCTCAGCCGGGAGACCCAGTACTTC. This encodes CASSSSLSRETQYF.

The chain joins TRBV5-1 to TRBJ2-7; possibly TRBD1 for D (6 bases). The CDR3 is made up of 15 amino acids. CDR1 is SGHRS, CDR2 YFSETQ, per germline. Trimming took off 4 bases at V and 0 bases at J, with 14 bases between the two ends. CDR3 in amino acids: CASSPTGPFSYEQYF. CDR3 coding DNA: TGCGCCAGCAGCCCTACAGGGCCCTTCTCCTACGAGCAGTACTTC.

The chain joins TRBV10-1 to TRBJ2-1, with D perhaps TRBD1 (5 bases). V lost 3 bases and J 8 bases, leaving 17 bases between the germline ends. The CDR3 contains 15 residues. CDR1 and CDR2 from the germline V gene are WNHNN and SYGVQD (reference sequence). The CDR3 loop is CASSEGAFMGDEQFF. The CDR3, as DNA: TGCGCCAGCAGTGAAGGGGCTTTTATGGGCGATGAGCAGTTCTTC.

This clone showed up just a few times. The V call is TRBV10-1, the J call TRBJ2-7, with a possible D match to TRBD2 (5 bases). The V end lost 6 bases, the J end lost 7 bases, and 22 bases lay between the germline ends. Germline CDR1 WNHNN, CDR2 SYGVQD (reference sequence). The CDR3 length is 15 residues. The CDR3 DNA reads TGCGCCAGCAGGAGGTCTAGCCGGAGAACGGGGGAGCAGTACTTC. This codes for CASRRSSRRTGEQYF.

The chain couples TRBV7-3 to TRBJ2-1; 8 bases are shared with TRBD2. CDR3 length equals 13 residues. Germline V gene lookup returns CDR1 SGHTA and CDR2 FQGTGA. V gave up 5 bases and J gave up 15 bases; unmatched junction bases: 12. As DNA, the CDR3 is TGTGCCAGCAGCCCGGGGGGGGCAGGTATTCTGTTCTTC. It translates to CASSPGGAGILFF.

This clone has only a few counts. J is TRBJ1-5 and V is TRBV11-2; D gene uncertain. The CDR3 extends over 15 amino acids. Trimming shortened V by 1 base and J by 6 bases, and 13 bases separated the two germline ends. Germline CDR1 SGHAT, CDR2 FQNNGV. CDR3 residues: CASSLVSVFGQPQHF. CDR3 bases: TGTGCCAGCAGCTTAGTTTCGGTGTTTGGTCAGCCCCAGCATTTT. The full variable domain, completed using reference TRBV11-2 and TRBJ1-5, is EAGVAQSPRYKIIEKRQSVAFWCNPISGHATLYWYQQILGQGPKLLIQFQNNGVVDDSQLPKDRFSAERLKGVDSTLKIQPAKLEDSAVYLCASSLVSVFGQPQHFGDGTRLSIL.

The V and J genes are TRBV11-3 and TRBJ2-2; D is uncertain. This CDR3 has 14 amino acids. Germline V gene sequence: CDR1 SGHNT, CDR2 YENEEA. Trimming removed 2 bases at V and 2 bases at J, with 6 bases between. The CDR3 bases are TGTGCCAGCAGCTTAACCAGAAACACCGGGGAGCTGTTTTTT. Residues: CASSLTRNTGELFF.

The rearrangement joins TRBV27 to TRBJ1-1, with D possibly matching TRBD1 (5 bases). The CDR3 totals 17 residues. With 4 bases removed from V and 0 bases from J, the gap between germline ends came to 18 bases. The germline V gene encodes CDR1 MNHEY and CDR2 SMNVEV (reference sequence). The CDR3 loop is CASSWGRGVGMNTEAFF. For the CDR3, the DNA is TGTGCCAGCAGTTGGGGGAGAGGGGTTGGAATGAACACTGAAGCTTTCTTT.